This note documents a single T cell receptor beta chain sequence. Antigen specificity is unknown. Profiling relied on immunoSEQ multiplex PCR, and the TCRdb table lists in-frame clones only, not all of them. Of about 820,000 clones listed, roughly 92% were seen once; the top ten hold less than 25%. The data stem from a study of shared clonotypes between healthy human individuals. CDR3 length: 13 amino acids. V lost 11 bases and J lost 0, with 11 bases in between. CDR1 and CDR2 from the germline V gene are SEHNR and FQNEAQ (reference sequence). CD8 cells regarded as naive lacked CD45RO, were positively chosen for CCR7, and omitted terminally differentiated effector memory CD45RA+ cells. Overall study results and limits: In having few donors, the study represented limited genetic and exposure-history diversity. A handful of donors showed sharing of around 5% of naive CD4 clonotypes.

This sequence joins TRBV7-9 and TRBJ1-3, with a possible D match to TRBD1 (6 bases). The sequence was obtained from a man younger than 45 in good health. The sequenced material came from naive CD8+ T cells sorted from blood. The CDR3 protein is CAVGQSSGNTIYF. The CDR3 bases are TGTGCCGTCGGACAGAGCTCTGGAAACACCATATATTTT.